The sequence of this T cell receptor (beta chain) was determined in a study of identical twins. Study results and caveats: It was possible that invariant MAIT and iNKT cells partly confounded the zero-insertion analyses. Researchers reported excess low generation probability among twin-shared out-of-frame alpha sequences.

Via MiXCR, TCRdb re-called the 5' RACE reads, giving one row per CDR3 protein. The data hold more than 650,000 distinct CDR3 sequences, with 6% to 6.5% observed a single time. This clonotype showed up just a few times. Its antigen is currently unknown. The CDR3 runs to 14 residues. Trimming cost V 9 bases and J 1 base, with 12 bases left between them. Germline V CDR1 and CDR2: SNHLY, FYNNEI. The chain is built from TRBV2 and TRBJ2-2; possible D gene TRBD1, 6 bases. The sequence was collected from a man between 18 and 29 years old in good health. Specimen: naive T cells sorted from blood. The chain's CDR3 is CASRSRGNTGELFF. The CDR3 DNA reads TGTGCCAGTCGAAGCAGGGGGAACACCGGGGAGCTGTTTTTT.